One T cell receptor (beta chain) is described in this entry. Its antigen remains unknown. Since a much larger clone is just one base distant, this may be a read error. The CDR3 runs to 14 residues. Germline lookup yields CDR1 SNHLY and CDR2 FYNNEI. These data come from a study of early T cells in non-severe SARS-CoV-2 infection. Looking at the study overall: The chains were unpaired, and the sequenced material was bulk RNA from unsorted whole blood.

Separate cDNA molecules each had unique molecular identifiers attached to them. TCRdb re-derived calls from the 5' RACE reads in MiXCR, one entry per CDR3 protein. Counted here are tens of thousands of distinct CDR3 sequences, less than 15% occurring once; the ten biggest clones make up under 2%. Overall study findings and caveats: Missing private and CD4 specificities, VDJdb matching favored anti-spike CD8 responses.

This TCR derives from an adult who was a healthcare worker with PCR-confirmed SARS-CoV-2 infection or an uninfected control (not recorded which). The chain joins TRBV2 to TRBJ2-5; TRBD2 aligns across 7 bases. The sample was whole blood. The CDR3 nucleotides are TGTTCCAGCACCCGAGGCGGGGGAGCAGAGACCCAGTACTTC. This gives the protein CSSTRGGGAETQYF.